The 8 T cell receptor beta chains below were found in one sample sequenced in a study of shared clonotypes between healthy human individuals (dated by TCRdb to the early 2020s). Library preparation used the immunoSEQ multiplex PCR assay. Imported from immuneACCESS, the table was reduced by TCRdb to in-frame sequences with V and J called. These copies leave out some clones; in studies compared against another copy, an unresolved V gene accounts for under half, and the cause of the remainder is not known. The sample table contains 950,000 to 1,100,000 clones; only one count was recorded for more than 65% of them. The leading ten clones occupy approximately 1.5% of the sample. Sequencing was done on a sample of memory CD4+ T cells sorted from blood. According to the study, the label for this sample's cell subset or site signals: CD45RA-negative fraction. The receptors derive from a young man in good health.

This clone has a handful of counts. Other DNA sequences in the sample encode the same CDR3. V and J are TRBV5-1 and TRBJ2-5; D call uncertain. Trimming pared 0 bases from V and 2 bases from J, leaving 2 bases between. Germline V CDR1 and CDR2: SGHRS, YFSETQ. The length of the CDR3 is 12 residues. The DNA for the CDR3 is TGCGCCAGCAGCTTGGTACAAGAGACCCAGTACTTC. Translated: CASSLVQETQYF.

The chain is built from TRBV27 and TRBJ2-7; 11 bases map to TRBD2. Per germline, CDR1 MNHEY and CDR2 SMNVEV (reference sequence). The CDR3 is 14 residues long. V trimming: 6 bases; J trimming: 2 bases; junction bases outside the gene matches: 3. DNA of the CDR3: TGTGCCAGCAGGAGACTAGCGGGGACCTACGAGCAGTACTTC. The encoded protein is CASRRLAGTYEQYF.

The chain has TRBV18 and TRBJ2-3, with D tentatively TRBD2 (6 bases). The CDR3 contains 15 residues. V lost 2 bases and J lost 8, with 17 bases in between. Germline V gene sequence: CDR1 KGHSH, CDR2 LQKENI. The CDR3 region has the DNA TGTGCCAGCTCACCAGACGCGGGATCAGTGGGTACGCAGTATTTT. This encodes CASSPDAGSVGTQYF.

The V and J genes are TRBV2 and TRBJ2-3, with 7 bases aligning to TRBD2. V dropped 6 bases and J dropped 2; count of bases not matched to a gene: 8. Germline lookup yields CDR1 SNHLY and CDR2 FYNNEI. The CDR3 extends over 15 amino acids. CDR3 sequence (DNA): TGTGCCAGCAGACCCCAGGGAGGGGACACAGATACGCAGTATTTT. Its translation is CASRPQGGDTDTQYF.

The V gene is TRBV11-2, the J gene TRBJ1-2; D is undetermined. The CDR3 extends over 15 amino acids. V lost 5 bases and J lost 8, with 21 bases in between. Germline CDR1 SGHAT, CDR2 FQNNGV. DNA for the CDR3: TGTGCCAGCAGCCAAATCGTCGGACTGAGGTTGGGCTACACCTTC. This codes for CASSQIVGLRLGYTF.

The chain joins TRBV11-2 to TRBJ1-6, with 7 bases matching TRBD1. This CDR3 contains 13 residues. CDR1 and CDR2 from the germline V gene are SGHAT and FQNNGV. Trimming cost V 5 bases and J 15 bases; bases outside gene matches: 10. CDR3 sequence: CASSLGDRFDLHF. The CDR3 DNA reads as TGTGCCAGCAGCCTAGGGGACAGATTCGACCTCCACTTT.

This clone came up once. The rearrangement links TRBV28 to TRBJ2-1; 7 nucleotides line up with TRBD1. V lost 7 bases to trimming and J lost 10 bases; unmatched junction nucleotides: 7. CDR3 size: 12 residues. Germline V gene sequence: CDR1 MDHEN, CDR2 SYDVKM. As DNA, the CDR3 is TGTGCCAGCAAGAAGGGGGCGAGCGAGCAGTTCTTC. Amino acids: CASKKGASEQFF.

The chain employs TRBV6-1 and TRBJ2-3, with 10 bases that match TRBD2. CDR1 is MNHNS and CDR2 is SASEGT in the germline V gene. Losses at the gene ends were 7 bases for V and 4 bases for J; bases not matched to a gene: 5. The length of the CDR3 is 14 residues. The CDR3 here is CASKAGGPPDTQYF. The CDR3 nucleotides read TGTGCCAGCAAAGCGGGGGGGCCTCCAGATACGCAGTATTTT.